This is a list of T cell receptor beta chains from one sample in a study of early T cells in non-severe SARS-CoV-2 infection. From the 5' RACE reads, TCRdb called clonotypes with MiXCR, one entry per CDR3 protein. This table holds 85,000 to 120,000 distinct CDR3 sequences, around 14% found once. Input material: whole blood. All receptors derive from an adult who was a healthcare worker with PCR-confirmed SARS-CoV-2 infection or an uninfected control (not recorded which). CDR3s include the opening cysteine and the closing phenylalanine or tryptophan. Each record gives: clone size, J gene, D gene, V gene, CDR3 DNA, CDR3 protein. D genes are given only for firm matches. Clone size is given for some rows only: seen once, a few or many times, or a class if the clone is expanded.

abundance: NA
j_gene: TRBJ2-7
d_gene: NA
v_gene: TRBV19
CDR3nt: TGTGCCAGTAAAAACCGGGGGCACGAGCAGTACTTC
CDR3aa: CASKNRGHEQYF

abundance: NA
j_gene: TRBJ1-2
d_gene: TRBD1
v_gene: TRBV4-3
CDR3nt: TGCGCCAGCAGCCGCAGACAGGGGGCGGGTGGCTACACCTTC
CDR3aa: CASSRRQGAGGYTF

abundance: many
j_gene: TRBJ1-2
d_gene: NA
v_gene: TRBV7-9
CDR3nt: TGTGCCAGCAGCTCCAGGGGTCCCCGCTATGGCTACACCTTC
CDR3aa: CASSSRGPRYGYTF

abundance: NA
j_gene: TRBJ2-5
d_gene: NA
v_gene: TRBV11-2
CDR3nt: TGTGCCAGCAGTTCTACCCGGGGACTGCCCGGGGCCCAGTACTTC
CDR3aa: CASSSTRGLPGAQYF

abundance: NA
j_gene: TRBJ2-1
d_gene: TRBD2
v_gene: TRBV11-2
CDR3nt: TGTGCCAGCAGCTTAGTCCGCCCGAAATCCGGGACTAGAACGTACAATGAGCAGTTCTTC
CDR3aa: CASSLVRPKSGTRTYNEQFF

abundance: many
j_gene: TRBJ2-3
d_gene: NA
v_gene: TRBV4-3
CDR3nt: TGCGCCAGCAGCCAAGGGACACTGGACACAGATACGCAGTATTTT
CDR3aa: CASSQGTLDTDTQYF

abundance: many
j_gene: TRBJ2-7
d_gene: NA
v_gene: TRBV2
CDR3nt: TGTGCCAGCAGGGCGACTAGTTTAATCTACGAGCAGTACTTC
CDR3aa: CASRATSLIYEQYF

abundance: NA
j_gene: TRBJ2-3
d_gene: TRBD1
v_gene: TRBV12-3/TRBV12-4
CDR3nt: TGTGCCAGCAGCTCCGACAGGGTCGGCACAGATACGCAGTATTTT
CDR3aa: CASSSDRVGTDTQYF

abundance: many
j_gene: TRBJ2-5
d_gene: TRBD1
v_gene: TRBV11-2
CDR3nt: TGTGCCAGCAGCCCGCCGGGACAGTGGACGGAGACCCAGTACTTC
CDR3aa: CASSPPGQWTETQYF

abundance: few
j_gene: TRBJ1-2
d_gene: NA
v_gene: TRBV28
CDR3nt: TGTGCCAGCAGTTTACCCACCCTACTCTATGGCTACACCTTC
CDR3aa: CASSLPTLLYGYTF

abundance: few
j_gene: TRBJ2-7
d_gene: NA
v_gene: TRBV5-1
CDR3nt: TGCGCCAGCAGCTTGGACAACTCCTACGAGCAGTACTTC
CDR3aa: CASSLDNSYEQYF

abundance: many
j_gene: TRBJ2-3
d_gene: NA
v_gene: TRBV6-1
CDR3nt: TGTGCCAGCAGTGAAGGTTCTCCCACAGATACGCAGTATTTT
CDR3aa: CASSEGSPTDTQYF

abundance: few
j_gene: TRBJ2-3
d_gene: TRBD2
v_gene: TRBV5-1
CDR3nt: TGCGCCAGCAGCCCGCAGGGTCGCGGGGGAGGAGATACGCAGTATTTT
CDR3aa: CASSPQGRGGGDTQYF

abundance: few
j_gene: TRBJ2-7
d_gene: TRBD2
v_gene: TRBV7-9
CDR3nt: TGTGCCAGCAGCCCGACTAGCCCTTCCTACGAGCAGTACTTC
CDR3aa: CASSPTSPSYEQYF

abundance: NA
j_gene: TRBJ1-2
d_gene: NA
v_gene: TRBV18
CDR3nt: TGTGCCAGCTCACCACCTGGGGCGGGCTATGGCTACACCTTC
CDR3aa: CASSPPGAGYGYTF

abundance: many
j_gene: TRBJ1-1
d_gene: NA
v_gene: TRBV5-1
CDR3nt: TGCGCCAGCAGCCCCGGGGAGAACACTGAAGCTTTCTTT
CDR3aa: CASSPGENTEAFF

abundance: many
j_gene: TRBJ2-7
d_gene: TRBD2
v_gene: TRBV7-2
CDR3nt: TGTGCCAGCAGCTCGACTAGCGGGATGAGTTACGAGCAGTACTTC
CDR3aa: CASSSTSGMSYEQYF

abundance: NA
j_gene: TRBJ2-2
d_gene: TRBD2
v_gene: TRBV29-1
CDR3nt: TGCAGCGCCGGGACTAGCGGGAGAGGTCAGATCACCGGGGAGCTGTTTTTT
CDR3aa: CSAGTSGRGQITGELFF

abundance: few
j_gene: TRBJ1-5
d_gene: NA
v_gene: TRBV28
CDR3nt: TGTGCCAGCGGATACGGCAGCGGGTATCAGCCCCAGCATTTT
CDR3aa: CASGYGSGYQPQHF

abundance: NA
j_gene: TRBJ2-2
d_gene: NA
v_gene: TRBV5-4
CDR3nt: TGTGTCAGCAGCTTGGCTGGACATAACACCGGGGAGCTGTTTTTT
CDR3aa: CVSSLAGHNTGELFF

abundance: many
j_gene: TRBJ2-3
d_gene: TRBD2
v_gene: TRBV28
CDR3nt: TGTGCCAGCAGTCTACTAGCGGAGAACACAGATACGCAGTATTTT
CDR3aa: CASSLLAENTDTQYF

abundance: many
j_gene: TRBJ2-3
d_gene: TRBD2
v_gene: TRBV20-1
CDR3nt: TGCAGTGCAGGGGATAGCGGGAGGGGAGATACGCAGTATTTT
CDR3aa: CSAGDSGRGDTQYF

abundance: many
j_gene: TRBJ2-7
d_gene: TRBD2
v_gene: TRBV2
CDR3nt: TGTGCCAGCAGGTTGACTAGCGGGAGATTCGAGCAGTACTTC
CDR3aa: CASRLTSGRFEQYF

abundance: NA
j_gene: TRBJ1-5
d_gene: NA
v_gene: TRBV29-1
CDR3nt: TGCAGCGTTGCAGAGACAGGAGATCAGCCCCAGCATTTT
CDR3aa: CSVAETGDQPQHF

abundance: many
j_gene: TRBJ1-2
d_gene: TRBD1
v_gene: TRBV5-1
CDR3nt: TGCGCCAGCAGGCTCGGACAGGGGGATGGCTACACCTTC
CDR3aa: CASRLGQGDGYTF

abundance: NA
j_gene: TRBJ2-4
d_gene: TRBD1
v_gene: TRBV4-2
CDR3nt: TGTGCCAGCAGCCGATCTTATTCAGGGGGCGCGGAAAACATTCAGTACTTC
CDR3aa: CASSRSYSGGAENIQYF

abundance: NA
j_gene: TRBJ1-3
d_gene: NA
v_gene: TRBV28
CDR3nt: TGTGCCAGCAGTTTATCTGACACCCTTAAAGGATACACCATATATTTT
CDR3aa: CASSLSDTLKGYTIYF

abundance: few
j_gene: TRBJ2-3
d_gene: NA
v_gene: TRBV19
CDR3nt: TGTGCCAGTAGTATCAGAGGCGGAACTAGCACAGATACGCAGTATTTT
CDR3aa: CASSIRGGTSTDTQYF

abundance: many
j_gene: TRBJ1-1
d_gene: NA
v_gene: TRBV20-1
CDR3nt: TGCAGTGCTAGAGGACCACAGGGAGCTGAAGCTTTCTTT
CDR3aa: CSARGPQGAEAFF

abundance: many
j_gene: TRBJ1-4
d_gene: NA
v_gene: TRBV7-8
CDR3nt: TGTGCCAGCAGCTTAAGGCCGGCGGCAACTAATGAAAAACTGTTTTTT
CDR3aa: CASSLRPAATNEKLFF

abundance: few
j_gene: TRBJ2-3
d_gene: NA
v_gene: TRBV3-1
CDR3nt: TGTGCCAGCAGCCCCGGAACCGGACTTCGCACAGATACGCAGTATTTT
CDR3aa: CASSPGTGLRTDTQYF

abundance: many
j_gene: TRBJ2-1
d_gene: TRBD1
v_gene: TRBV29-1
CDR3nt: TGCAGCGTCCGAGACAGGGGGCAAACCTACAATGAGCAGTTCTTC
CDR3aa: CSVRDRGQTYNEQFF

abundance: few
j_gene: TRBJ2-2
d_gene: NA
v_gene: TRBV7-9
CDR3nt: TGTGCCAGCAGCAAGGACCAAAACACCGGGGAGCTGTTTTTT
CDR3aa: CASSKDQNTGELFF

abundance: many
j_gene: TRBJ1-4
d_gene: NA
v_gene: TRBV7-9
CDR3nt: TGTGCCAGCAGCTCCGGCCCGTCTGGAGATGAAAAACTGTTTTTT
CDR3aa: CASSSGPSGDEKLFF

abundance: few
j_gene: TRBJ2-7
d_gene: NA
v_gene: TRBV27
CDR3nt: TGTGCCAGCAGTTTATCGGGGGGGGCGACCTACGAGCAGTACTTC
CDR3aa: CASSLSGGATYEQYF

abundance: NA
j_gene: TRBJ2-7
d_gene: NA
v_gene: TRBV28
CDR3nt: TGTGCCAGCAGCCGACTAAGAGTGTTAGGCTACGAGCAGTACTTC
CDR3aa: CASSRLRVLGYEQYF

abundance: few
j_gene: TRBJ2-1
d_gene: NA
v_gene: TRBV6-1
CDR3nt: TGTGCCAGCATCAGGTCCTACAATGAGCAGTTCTTC
CDR3aa: CASIRSYNEQFF

abundance: NA
j_gene: TRBJ2-1
d_gene: NA
v_gene: TRBV29-1
CDR3nt: TGCAGCGTTGACGGTCTAGAGCAGTTCTTC
CDR3aa: CSVDGLEQFF

abundance: many
j_gene: TRBJ2-6
d_gene: NA
v_gene: TRBV5-1
CDR3nt: TGCGCCAGCAGCTTGGGGTACCCTGGGGCCAACGTCCTGACTTTC
CDR3aa: CASSLGYPGANVLTF

abundance: NA
j_gene: TRBJ2-7
d_gene: NA
v_gene: TRBV28
CDR3nt: TGTGCCAGCAGGGGGGTCTCCCGAAGAGAGCAGTACTTC
CDR3aa: CASRGVSRREQYF

abundance: NA
j_gene: TRBJ2-5
d_gene: NA
v_gene: TRBV7-6
CDR3nt: TGTGCCAGCAGCGCTAGGGGTCCCGACAGTCAAGAGACCCAGTACTTC
CDR3aa: CASSARGPDSQETQYF

abundance: NA
j_gene: TRBJ2-1
d_gene: NA
v_gene: TRBV12-3/TRBV12-4
CDR3nt: TGTGCCAGCACCTCGGGACGGGTTGACAATGAGCAGTTCTTC
CDR3aa: CASTSGRVDNEQFF

abundance: few
j_gene: TRBJ2-1
d_gene: NA
v_gene: TRBV9
CDR3nt: TGTGCCAGCAGCGGCGGGACCCAGCAGTTCTTC
CDR3aa: CASSGGTQQFF

abundance: many
j_gene: TRBJ2-7
d_gene: TRBD2
v_gene: TRBV27
CDR3nt: TGTGCCAGCAGTTTATTGAGGACTAGCGGATACGAGCAGTACTTC
CDR3aa: CASSLLRTSGYEQYF

abundance: NA
j_gene: TRBJ2-1
d_gene: NA
v_gene: TRBV27
CDR3nt: TGTGCCAGCAGTTCCCTACAGGACGGATTCAATGAGCAGTTCTTC
CDR3aa: CASSSLQDGFNEQFF

abundance: few
j_gene: TRBJ2-4
d_gene: TRBD1
v_gene: TRBV18
CDR3nt: TGTGCCAGCTCACCCGGGACAGGGGGCGAAAACATTCAGTACTTC
CDR3aa: CASSPGTGGENIQYF

abundance: few
j_gene: TRBJ2-3
d_gene: NA
v_gene: TRBV7-9
CDR3nt: TGTGCCAGCAGCTTACTCGGGGGTTTGGCCCAAGATACGCAGTATTTT
CDR3aa: CASSLLGGLAQDTQYF

abundance: many
j_gene: TRBJ2-7
d_gene: NA
v_gene: TRBV7-2
CDR3nt: TGTGCCAGCAGCGGGGCCGGGGGCCGCTACGAGCAGTACTTC
CDR3aa: CASSGAGGRYEQYF

abundance: NA
j_gene: TRBJ1-1
d_gene: NA
v_gene: TRBV5-5
CDR3nt: TGTGCCAGCAGCTTTGAGACTGAAGCTTTCTTT
CDR3aa: CASSFETEAFF